The 32 T cell receptor beta chains listed next were all sequenced from one sample in a study of technical replicates of blood from a few donors. Using immunoSEQ multiplex PCR, the repertoire was profiled, and TCRdb retains in-frame clones only, with some absent. The repertoire consists of about 16,000 clones, with 86% occurring once and the leading ten covering 11%. The sample consisted of PBMCs. These receptors originate from a human donor in good health.

This rearrangement joins TRBV6-1 to TRBJ2-3; maybe TRBD1 (6 bases). Germline V lookup: CDR1 MNHNS, CDR2 SASEGT. The CDR3 has 16 residues. Trimming cost V 0 bases and J 0 bases, with 10 bases left between them. The CDR3 DNA reads TGTGCCAGCAGTGAAGCGGGGGCGCCGAGCACAGATACGCAGTATTTT. Its translation is CASSEAGAPSTDTQYF.

The count of this clone is one. V gene TRBV14 combines with J gene TRBJ2-1; the match to TRBD2 covers 10 bases. The CDR3 runs 17 residues. Per germline, CDR1 SGHDN and CDR2 FVKESK. V gave up 3 bases and J gave up 4 bases; unmatched junction bases: 9. Here the CDR3 DNA reads TGTGCCAGCAGCCAGGATCTCGGGACTAGCGAATACAATGAGCAGTTCTTC. Its translation: CASSQDLGTSEYNEQFF.

This chain uses TRBV7-7 with TRBJ2-5, with 8 bases identical to TRBD2. This CDR3 spans 13 amino acids. V lost 1 base to trimming and J lost 5 bases; unmatched junction nucleotides: 0. Germline CDR1 reads SSHAT; CDR2 reads FNYEAQ (reference sequence). CDR3 DNA: TGTGCCAGCAGCTTAGGGACTAGCGAGACCCAGTACTTC. The encoded protein is CASSLGTSETQYF.

This chain links TRBV19 with TRBJ1-1, with D tentatively TRBD1 (6 bases). Germline CDR1 is LNHDA and CDR2 is SQIVND (reference sequence). The CDR3 covers 14 residues. Trimming pared 7 bases from V and 3 bases from J, leaving 15 bases between. CDR3 amino acids: CASTQGITDTEAFF. The CDR3 nucleotides are TGTGCCAGTACACAGGGAATAACGGACACTGAAGCTTTCTTT.

A single count supports this clone. The J gene is TRBJ2-2, the V gene TRBV6-4; perhaps TRBD2 as D (5 bases). CDR1 MRHNA and CDR2 SNTAGT come from the germline V gene. The V end lost 8 bases, the J end lost 4 bases, and 11 bases lay between the germline ends. The CDR3 is 13 amino acids. This CDR3 reads CASGSAGTGELFF. The DNA of the CDR3 is TGTGCCAGCGGAAGCGCGGGCACCGGGGAGCTGTTTTTT.

The chain recombines TRBV5-1 with TRBJ2-5; the D gene is possibly TRBD1 (6 bases). The CDR3 is 13 residues long. V was trimmed by 3 bases and J by 2 bases, leaving 8 bases between them. CDR1 and CDR2 from the germline V gene are SGHRS and YFSETQ. CDR3 coding DNA: TGCGCCAGCAGCTGGACAGTACAAGAGACCCAGTACTTC. Amino acids: CASSWTVQETQYF.

The chain employs TRBV5-1 and TRBJ2-5, with TRBD2 matching 7 bases. The J segment lost 2 bases and the V segment lost 4 bases, leaving 5 bases of the junction unmatched. CDR3 length: 14 residues. Germline V gene lookup returns CDR1 SGHRS and CDR2 YFSETQ. This CDR3 reads CASSPGGTQETQYF. DNA for the CDR3: TGCGCCAGCAGCCCCGGGGGGACGCAAGAGACCCAGTACTTC.

This clone was detected once. This chain connects TRBV6-1 to TRBJ1-5, with TRBD1 as a possible D gene (6 bases). CDR1 MNHNS and CDR2 SASEGT come from the germline V gene. This CDR3 is 16 amino acids long. The germline V and J ends were trimmed by 3 bases and 0 bases, with 12 bases remaining between them. CDR3 in DNA: TGTGCCAGCAGTGAGGACAGTTTTTATAGCAATCAGCCCCAGCATTTT. Residues: CASSEDSFYSNQPQHF.

In this sample, this clone turned up once. The gene calls are TRBV4-1 and TRBJ2-2, with TRBD1 matching 7 bases. The germline gives CDR1 MGHRA, CDR2 YSYEKL. After removal of 1 base from V and 3 bases from J, the junction contained 2 bases not matched to a gene. The CDR3 totals 15 residues. In nucleotides, the CDR3 is TGCGCCAGCAGCCAAGGACAGGGAGACACCGGGGAGCTGTTTTTT. Translating gives CASSQGQGDTGELFF.

The chain employs TRBV6-6 and TRBJ1-5, with 7 positions matching TRBD1. V was clipped by 0 bases and J by 5 bases; unmatched bases: 7. Germline V gene lookup returns CDR1 MNHNY and CDR2 SVGAGI (reference sequence). The CDR3 is 16 amino acids. CDR3 DNA sequence: TGTGCCAGCAGTTACTCGGCAGGGGGTTCTCATCAGCCCCAGCATTTT. This encodes CASSYSAGGSHQPQHF.

This clone was detected once. The CDR3 DNA follows: TGCGCCAGCAGTGAGGGACTAGCCTACGAGCAGTACTTC. Its protein is CASSEGLAYEQYF. This sequence joins TRBV10-1 and TRBJ2-7, with 7 bases fitting TRBD2. The CDR3 contains 13 residues. Germline V gives CDR1 WNHNN, CDR2 SYGVQD (reference sequence). The trim removed 2 bases at V and 2 bases at J, leaving 0 bases unmatched.

The chain has TRBV13 and TRBJ2-1, with 8 nucleotides matching TRBD2. CDR1 PRHDT and CDR2 FYEKMQ come from the germline V gene (reference sequence). V shed 1 base and J 1 base; nucleotides not matched to a gene: 9. The CDR3 is 18 residues long. The CDR3, as DNA: TGTGCCAGCAGCTTAGCGGGAGGGCTCAGGAGGTCCTACAATGAGCAGTTCTTC. This gives the protein CASSLAGGLRRSYNEQFF.

This clone was detected a few times. This rearrangement joins TRBV18 to TRBJ1-2, with D uncertain. This CDR3 spans 14 amino acids. V was cut by 6 bases and J by 7 bases, with 18 bases left in between. CDR1 is KGHSH, CDR2 LQKENI, per germline. Written as DNA, the CDR3 is TGTGCCAGCTCTGAGTGGAGGGCAGAGGGTGGCTACACCTTC. Amino acid sequence: CASSEWRAEGGYTF. Variable domain in full (rest from reference TRBV18 and TRBJ1-2): NAGVMQNPRHLVRRRGQEARLRCSPMKGHSHVYWYRQLPEEGLKFMVYLQKENIIDESGMPKERFSAEFPKEGPSILRIQQVVRGDSAAYFCASSEWRAEGGYTFGSGTRLTVV.

This clone showed up just a few times. The genes are TRBV7-9 and TRBJ1-1; D possibly corresponds to TRBD1 (5 bases). The CDR3 has 12 residues. Germline V gives CDR1 SEHNR, CDR2 FQNEAQ (reference sequence). Between the trimmed V and J ends, which lost 6 bases and 7 bases, there was a span of 12 bases. CDR3 DNA: TGTGCCAGCAGTTGGGGGGAGGGTGAAGCTTTCTTT. Encoded protein: CASSWGEGEAFF.

The chain couples TRBV9 to TRBJ2-7; 8 bases match TRBD2. The CDR3 has 14 residues. CDR1 and CDR2 (germline): SGDLS, YYNGEE. The ends lost 3 bases at V and 6 bases at J; junction bases unmatched: 8. The CDR3 sequence: CASSATGLVREQYF. The DNA for the CDR3 is TGTGCCAGCAGCGCAACGGGACTAGTCCGCGAGCAGTACTTC.

This clone was detected only a few times. The J gene is TRBJ1-1, the V gene TRBV30; TRBD1 aligns across 12 bases. This CDR3 is 13 amino acids long. V was clipped by 8 bases and J by 1 base; unmatched bases: 2. CDR1 and CDR2 from the germline V gene are GTSNPN and SVGIG (reference sequence). Here the CDR3 reads CAGDRGPNTEAFF. The CDR3 nucleotides are TGTGCCGGGGACAGGGGGCCGAACACTGAAGCTTTCTTT.

This chain connects TRBV23-1 to TRBJ1-3, with D hard to call. TRBV23-1 is an open reading frame whose function is uncertain. The V and J ends lost 2 bases and 1 base respectively, with 18 bases between them. The CDR3 totals 18 residues. The CDR3 here is CASSQIRGVCESGNTIYF. The DNA of the CDR3 is TGCGCCAGCAGTCAAATCCGCGGGGTTTGCGAGTCTGGAAACACCATATATTTT.

J is TRBJ2-7 and V is TRBV5-6; 10 nucleotides align to TRBD2. The V segment lost 4 bases and the J segment 4 bases; nucleotides outside the gene matches: 5. The germline gives CDR1 SGHDT, CDR2 YYEEEE. The CDR3 contains 14 residues. CDR3 sequence reads: CASSLGTSDYEQYF. The CDR3 coding sequence is TGTGCCAGCAGCCTTGGGACTAGCGATTACGAGCAGTACTTC. Full variable domain (outside the CDR3, taken from reference TRBV5-6 and TRBJ2-7): DAGVTQSPTHLIKTRGQQVTLRCSPKSGHDTVSWYQQALGQGPQFIFQYYEEEERQRGNFPDRFSGHQFPNYSSELNVNALLLGDSALYLCASSLGTSDYEQYFGPGTRLTVT.

The genes are TRBV10-3 and TRBJ1-4; 8 bases are shared with TRBD1. V shed 0 bases, J shed 8 bases, and the junction held 8 bases outside the gene matches. This CDR3 spans 16 amino acids. Germline values: CDR1 ENHRY, CDR2 SYGVKD. This chain's CDR3 is CAISESKSTGAEKLFF. CDR3 DNA: TGTGCCATCAGTGAGTCGAAATCGACAGGGGCGGAAAAACTGTTTTTT.

The V call is TRBV18, the J call TRBJ1-1, with a tentative D call TRBD1 (6 bases). The V gene's germline CDR1 is KGHSH and CDR2 LQKENI. The germline V and J ends were trimmed by 2 bases and 2 bases, with 9 bases remaining between them. This CDR3 is built from 14 residues. Written as DNA, the CDR3 is TGTGCCAGCTCACCAATACAGGGTAACACTGAAGCTTTCTTT. Encoded protein: CASSPIQGNTEAFF.

This sequence joins TRBV27 and TRBJ2-2; 9 bases line up with TRBD1. The CDR3 runs 16 residues. Germline V gene sequence: CDR1 MNHEY, CDR2 SMNVEV (reference sequence). J lost 5 bases, V lost 5 bases, and 9 bases had no gene match. CDR3 nucleotides: TGTGCCAGCAGTCCCCTCGGACAGGGGATTACCGGGGAGCTGTTTTTT. It specifies CASSPLGQGITGELFF.

The J gene is TRBJ2-3, the V gene TRBV5-6, with 7 bases fitting TRBD1. The CDR3 has 14 residues. Germline assignment: CDR1 SGHDT and CDR2 YYEEEE. J was trimmed by 4 bases and V by 4 bases; bases with no gene match: 6. Written as DNA, the CDR3 is TGTGCCAGCAGCACGAACAGGGGATCAGATACGCAGTATTTT. Translation: CASSTNRGSDTQYF.

The J gene is TRBJ2-2, the V gene TRBV6-5; D unresolved. The V and J ends lost 6 bases and 6 bases respectively, with 8 bases between them. Germline CDR1 reads MNHEY; CDR2 reads SVGAGI. The CDR3 runs to 12 residues. CDR3 region: CASSPRAGELFF. The DNA of the CDR3 is TGTGCCAGCAGCCCCCGGGCCGGGGAGCTGTTTTTT.

The CDR3 DNA reads TGTGCCAGCAGTGAAGATCTGAGAAAAGAGACCCAGTACTTC. Protein: CASSEDLRKETQYF. The genes are TRBV6-1 and TRBJ2-5, with unresolved D. The V end lost 1 base, the J end lost 3 bases, and 9 bases lay between the germline ends. The germline CDR1 and CDR2 sequences are MNHNS and SASEGT. CDR3 length: 14 amino acids.

J is TRBJ2-3 and V is TRBV7-9, with D perhaps matching TRBD2 (5 bases). V was cut by 5 bases and J by 4 bases, with 10 bases left in between. CDR1 is SEHNR and CDR2 is FQNEAQ in the germline V gene (reference sequence). This CDR3 spans 13 amino acids. DNA for the CDR3: TGTGCCAGCAGCCCGAGCGGACCAGATACGCAGTATTTT. Amino acid sequence: CASSPSGPDTQYF.

This chain uses TRBV19 with TRBJ2-7, with a tentative D call TRBD2 (6 bases). The CDR3 is 15 residues long. V was shortened by 2 bases and J by 5 bases, with 16 bases between the two germline ends. The germline V gene has CDR1 LNHDA and CDR2 SQIVND (reference sequence). CDR3 sequence reads: CASSISLELAHEQYF. The CDR3 DNA reads as TGTGCCAGTAGTATAAGCCTGGAACTAGCCCACGAGCAGTACTTC.

The J gene is TRBJ2-2, the V gene TRBV27, with TRBD2 matching 9 bases. The CDR3 consists of 16 residues. Germline trimming cut 5 bases from V and 6 bases from J; bases unmatched to any gene: 10. Germline-derived CDR1 and CDR2 are MNHEY and SMNVEV (reference sequence). The CDR3 nucleotides read TGTGCCAGCAGTGGACTAGCGATGGGGGAAGCCGGGGAGCTGTTTTTT. This sequence encodes CASSGLAMGEAGELFF.

This clone is a singleton in its sample. The chain recombines TRBV7-2 with TRBJ2-7; TRBD2 is a possible D gene (5 bases). CDR1 is SGHTA and CDR2 is FQGNSA in the germline V gene. The CDR3 spans 14 residues. Trimming took 1 base from V and 3 from J, leaving 10 bases between them. The CDR3 here is CASSLGGIDYEQYF. The CDR3 bases are TGTGCCAGCAGCTTAGGAGGGATCGACTACGAGCAGTACTTC.

The V gene is TRBV6-6, the J gene TRBJ1-4, with 9 nucleotides matching TRBD1. V trimming: 2 bases; J trimming: 3 bases; junction bases outside the gene matches: 4. In germline, CDR1 is MNHNY, CDR2 SVGAGI (reference sequence). The CDR3 consists of 16 residues. Here the CDR3 reads CASSYRTGAANEKLFF. CDR3 nucleotide sequence: TGTGCCAGCAGTTACAGGACAGGGGCGGCTAATGAAAAACTGTTTTTT.

V is TRBV5-1 and J is TRBJ2-1; 10 positions match TRBD2. Germline CDR1 SGHRS, CDR2 YFSETQ. This CDR3 comprises 17 residues. The V gene end was trimmed by 5 bases and the J gene end by 3 bases; junction bases not matched to a gene: 11. CDR3 region: CASRGGASGSLYNEQFF. The CDR3 bases are TGCGCCAGCAGGGGAGGGGCTAGCGGGAGTCTCTACAATGAGCAGTTCTTC.

The rearrangement uses TRBV6-1 and TRBJ1-3; no firm D call. The germline gives CDR1 MNHNS, CDR2 SASEGT. The CDR3 runs 14 residues. V gave up 6 bases and J gave up 0 bases, with 9 bases separating them. The chain's CDR3 is CASRGARSGNTIYF. In nucleotides, the CDR3 is TGTGCCAGCAGGGGAGCCCGCTCTGGAAACACCATATATTTT.

The chain uses TRBV4-1 and TRBJ2-1, with D possibly TRBD1 on 5 matching bases. V was pared by 0 bases and J by 1 base, with 10 bases between. The germline V gene has CDR1 MGHRA and CDR2 YSYEKL. The CDR3 covers 16 residues. The CDR3 DNA is TGCGCCAGCAGCCAAGATGGGGCAGGGTCCTACAATGAGCAGTTCTTC. This gives the protein CASSQDGAGSYNEQFF.